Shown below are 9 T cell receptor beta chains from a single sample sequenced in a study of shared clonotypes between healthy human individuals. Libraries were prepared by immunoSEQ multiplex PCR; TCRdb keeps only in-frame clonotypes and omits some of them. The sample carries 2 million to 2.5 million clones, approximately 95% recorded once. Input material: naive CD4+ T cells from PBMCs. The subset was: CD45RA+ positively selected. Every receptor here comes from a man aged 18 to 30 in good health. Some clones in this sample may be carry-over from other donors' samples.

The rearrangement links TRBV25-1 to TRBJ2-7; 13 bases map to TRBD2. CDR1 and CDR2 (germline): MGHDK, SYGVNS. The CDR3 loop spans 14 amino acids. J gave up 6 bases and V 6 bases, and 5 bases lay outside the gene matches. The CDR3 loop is CASSGLAGVGEQYF. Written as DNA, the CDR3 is TGTGCCAGCAGCGGACTAGCGGGAGTCGGCGAGCAGTACTTC.

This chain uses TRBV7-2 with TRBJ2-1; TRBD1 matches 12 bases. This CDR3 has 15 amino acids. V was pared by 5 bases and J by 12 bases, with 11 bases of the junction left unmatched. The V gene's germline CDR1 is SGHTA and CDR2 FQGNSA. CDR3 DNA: TGTGCCAGCAGCCCTGCCGGGACAGGGGGCTTGGGGCAGTTCTTC. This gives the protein CASSPAGTGGLGQFF.

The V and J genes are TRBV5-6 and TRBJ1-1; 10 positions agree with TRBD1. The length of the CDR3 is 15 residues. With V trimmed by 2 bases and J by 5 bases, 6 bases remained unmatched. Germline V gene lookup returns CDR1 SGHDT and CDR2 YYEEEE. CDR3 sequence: CASSLLWDRGTEAFF. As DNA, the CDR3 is TGTGCCAGCAGCTTACTATGGGACAGGGGTACTGAAGCTTTCTTT.

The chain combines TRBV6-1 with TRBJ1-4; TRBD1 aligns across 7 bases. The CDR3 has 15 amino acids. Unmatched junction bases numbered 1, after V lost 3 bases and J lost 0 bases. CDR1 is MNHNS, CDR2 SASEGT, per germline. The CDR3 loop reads CASSEGQTTNEKLFF. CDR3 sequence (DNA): TGTGCCAGCAGTGAGGGACAGACAACTAATGAAAAACTGTTTTTT.

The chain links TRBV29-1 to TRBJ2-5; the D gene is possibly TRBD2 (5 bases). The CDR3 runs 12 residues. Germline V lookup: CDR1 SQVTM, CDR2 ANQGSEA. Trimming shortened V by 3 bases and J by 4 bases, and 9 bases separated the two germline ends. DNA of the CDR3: TGCAGCGTTGAGCTGGGGAGAGAGACCCAGTACTTC. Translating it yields CSVELGRETQYF.

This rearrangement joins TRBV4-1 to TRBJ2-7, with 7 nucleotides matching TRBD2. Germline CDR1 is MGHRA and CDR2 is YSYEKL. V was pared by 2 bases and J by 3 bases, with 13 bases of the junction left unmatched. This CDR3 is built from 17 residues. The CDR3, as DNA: TGCGCCAGCAGCCAACAAATTTGGGGGGAGGGCCGCTACGAGCAGTACTTC. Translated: CASSQQIWGEGRYEQYF.

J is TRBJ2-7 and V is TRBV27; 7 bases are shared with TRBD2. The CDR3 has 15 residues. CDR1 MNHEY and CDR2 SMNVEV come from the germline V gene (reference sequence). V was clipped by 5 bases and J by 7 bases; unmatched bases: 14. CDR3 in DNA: TGTGCCAGCAGTAAGGAGCGGGATCCCAGCTGGGAGCAGTACTTC. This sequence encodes CASSKERDPSWEQYF.

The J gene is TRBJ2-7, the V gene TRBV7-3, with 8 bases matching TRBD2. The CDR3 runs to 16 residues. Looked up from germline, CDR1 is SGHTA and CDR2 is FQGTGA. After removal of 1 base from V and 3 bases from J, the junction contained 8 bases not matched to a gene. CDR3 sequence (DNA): TGTGCCAGCAGCTTAAATAGCGGGGCCTCGGTCTACGAGCAGTACTTC. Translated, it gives CASSLNSGASVYEQYF.

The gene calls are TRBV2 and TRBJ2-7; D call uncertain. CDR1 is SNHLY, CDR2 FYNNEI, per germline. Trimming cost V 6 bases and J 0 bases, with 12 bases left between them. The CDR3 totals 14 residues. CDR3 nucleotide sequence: TGTGCCAGCAGATCCGGCTGGGGCTCCTACGAGCAGTACTTC. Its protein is CASRSGWGSYEQYF.